Presented here are 11 T cell receptor beta chains from one specimen sequenced in a study of blood T cell repertoires in COVID-19. The assay was immunoSEQ multiplex PCR, and TCRdb's table has in-frame clones only and misses some. The sample lists approximately 100,000 clones, 84% occurring once. Sequenced input: peripheral blood. The source is a human donor in a cohort sampled during active COVID-19.

The chain joins TRBV7-3 to TRBJ2-2, with 11 bases identical to TRBD2. Germline CDR1 is SGHTA and CDR2 is FQGTGA. The CDR3 covers 16 residues. Trimming cost V 1 base and J 5 bases; bases outside gene matches: 3. CDR3 in amino acids: CASSLMTSGVTGELFF. CDR3 nucleotide sequence: TGTGCCAGCAGCTTAATGACTAGCGGGGTTACCGGGGAGCTGTTTTTT.

The chain has TRBV2 and TRBJ2-5; 7 bases agree with TRBD1. Germline V gene sequence: CDR1 SNHLY, CDR2 FYNNEI. The CDR3 spans 15 residues. V lost 5 bases and J lost 4; bases outside the gene matches: 10. The CDR3: CASSTRQGEGETQYF. CDR3 DNA: TGTGCCAGCAGTACCCGACAGGGAGAGGGAGAGACCCAGTACTTC.

The V and J genes are TRBV29-1 and TRBJ2-1, with a weak D call TRBD1 (6 bases). The V end was cut by 2 bases, the J end by 0 bases, with 11 bases between. Germline CDR1 is SQVTM and CDR2 is ANQGSEA. There are 15 residues in the CDR3. This CDR3 is CSVESTGGSYNEQFF. In nucleotides, the CDR3 is TGCAGCGTTGAATCGACAGGAGGCTCCTACAATGAGCAGTTCTTC.

The V call is TRBV9, the J call TRBJ1-2; D not resolved. The CDR3 is 15 residues long. Trimming took off 3 bases at V and 1 base at J, with 13 bases between the two ends. Germline CDR1 and CDR2: SGDLS and YYNGEE. CDR3 loop: CASSETESFNYGYTF. The CDR3 DNA sequence: TGTGCCAGCAGCGAGACGGAGTCCTTTAACTATGGCTACACCTTC.

The genes are TRBV3-1 (or the pseudogene TRBV3-2) and TRBJ1-1; a possible D gene is TRBD1 (6 bases). In germline, CDR1 is LGHDT, CDR2 YNNKEL (reference sequence). The germline V and J ends were trimmed by 5 bases and 3 bases, with 13 bases remaining between them. The CDR3 runs 14 residues. The CDR3 sequence: CASSRRGGYTEAFF. In DNA form, the CDR3 reads TGTGCCAGCAGCAGAAGGGGGGGATACACTGAAGCTTTCTTT.

The chain has TRBV5-4 and TRBJ1-2; D gene uncertain. The CDR3 has 14 amino acids. The V gene's germline CDR1 is SGHNT and CDR2 YYREEE (reference sequence). Trimming left V 1 base short and J 8 bases short, with 15 bases between. The CDR3 nucleotides read TGTGCCAGCAGCTTGTATTCCCCCAACGGGGGCTACACCTTC. This codes for CASSLYSPNGGYTF. Looking up the rest from reference TRBV5-4 and TRBJ1-2 gives the full variable domain: ETGVTQSPTHLIKTRGQQVTLRCSSQSGHNTVSWYQQALGQGPQFIFQYYREEENGRGNFPPRFSGLQFPNYSSELNVNALELDDSALYLCASSLYSPNGGYTFGSGTRLTVV.

The chain has TRBV27 and TRBJ1-6; a possible D gene is TRBD1 (5 bases). This CDR3 has 14 amino acids. CDR1 and CDR2 (germline): MNHEY, SMNVEV (reference sequence). The V gene lost 2 bases and the J gene lost 7 bases, with 9 bases spanning the gap. The CDR3 DNA reads TGTGCCAGCAGTTTACGACAGCTCAATTCACCCCTCCACTTT. Its protein is CASSLRQLNSPLHF.

This clone was seen only a few times. V and J are TRBV5-6 and TRBJ2-2, with 11 nucleotides matching TRBD2. This CDR3 is 16 amino acids long. Germline V gives CDR1 SGHDT, CDR2 YYEEEE. V dropped 4 bases and J dropped 5; count of bases not matched to a gene: 7. CDR3 amino acids: CASSPETSGKTGELFF. The CDR3 DNA reads TGTGCCAGCAGCCCGGAGACTAGCGGGAAAACCGGGGAGCTGTTTTTT. The entire variable domain, with the rest obtained from reference TRBV5-6 and TRBJ2-2, is as follows: DAGVTQSPTHLIKTRGQQVTLRCSPKSGHDTVSWYQQALGQGPQFIFQYYEEEERQRGNFPDRFSGHQFPNYSSELNVNALLLGDSALYLCASSPETSGKTGELFFGEGSRLTVL.

In DNA form, the CDR3 reads TGTGCCACCAGGGGGCAGTCTGGAAACACCATATATTTT. This encodes CATRGQSGNTIYF. The rearrangement uses TRBV10-3 and TRBJ1-3; TRBD1 matches at 8 bases. Germline CDR1 and CDR2: ENHRY and SYGVKD. The CDR3 sequence is 13 residues long. V was pared by 10 bases and J by 1 base, with 3 bases of the junction left unmatched.

At least ten counts were recorded for this clone. The chain joins TRBV2 to TRBJ2-1; D unresolved. The V gene's germline CDR1 is SNHLY and CDR2 FYNNEI. The CDR3 has 15 residues. Trimming cost V 6 bases and J 5 bases, with 17 bases left between them. This CDR3 is CASRSPLLEHNEQFF. The CDR3 nucleotides are TGTGCCAGCAGATCTCCCCTCCTAGAGCACAATGAGCAGTTCTTC.

CDR3 in amino acids: CASSLRGEETQYF. In DNA, the CDR3 is TGTGCCAGCAGCTTGCGGGGGGAAGAGACCCAGTACTTC. The gene calls are TRBV7-3 and TRBJ2-5, with TRBD2 matching 8 bases. This CDR3 is 13 amino acids long. Germline CDR1 SGHTA, CDR2 FQGTGA. V shed 3 bases and J 3 bases; nucleotides not matched to a gene: 0.